The rows below give T cell receptor beta chains drawn from one sample of a study of T cell responses to AZD1222 COVID-19 vaccine. The protocol was immunoSEQ multiplex PCR, while the TCRdb copy is restricted to in-frame clones and leaves out a portion. The sample has 120,000 to 150,000 clones, 80% to 95% seen once. The sample was peripheral blood, taken on day 0 of MenACWY control vaccination. Receptor source: an adult in good health. Each CDR3 is given with its conserved first and last residue. D genes are given only for firm matches. Size tells how often a clone was seen (once, few, many) or the class of an expanded clone, and some rows leave it out.

>15|TRBV18|TRBD1|.|TRBJ1-1
CASSPRGRESTEAFF
TGTGCCAGCTCACCAAGGGGGCGGGAGAGTACTGAAGCTTTCTTT
>14|TRBV28|TRBD1|.|TRBJ1-2
CASSPGQGIYGYTF
TGTGCCAGCAGCCCCGGACAGGGCATCTATGGCTACACCTTC
>13|TRBV27|.|.|TRBJ2-5
CASSFQGRETQYF
TGTGCCAGCAGTTTCCAAGGGAGGGAGACCCAGTACTTC
>14|TRBV5-1|.|once|TRBJ1-3
CASSSQISGNTIYF
TGCGCCAGCAGCTCCCAGATCTCTGGAAACACCATATATTTT
>16|TRBV6-5|.|.|TRBJ1-1
CASSYSTMGGGTEAFF
TGTGCCAGCAGTTACTCCACCATGGGGGGCGGGACTGAAGCTTTCTTT
>14|TRBV4-1|.|.|TRBJ1-2
CASSQERKSPGYTF
TGCGCCAGCAGCCAAGAACGCAAATCTCCCGGCTACACCTTC
>13|TRBV7-8|.|.|TRBJ1-2
CASSLQGGRGYTF
TGTGCCAGCAGCCTACAGGGAGGCCGAGGCTACACCTTC
>17|TRBV7-9|TRBD2|.|TRBJ2-3
CASTNPGTSGSTDTQYF
TGTGCCAGCACCAACCCCGGGACTAGCGGTAGCACAGATACGCAGTATTTT
>13|TRBV4-1|.|.|TRBJ2-7
CASSATVPYEQYF
TGCGCCAGCAGCGCGACAGTCCCCTACGAGCAGTACTTC
>20|TRBV4-2|.|.|TRBJ1-5
CASSQDGLGGDGVHNQPQHF
TGTGCCAGCAGCCAAGATGGACTCGGGGGGGATGGGGTCCACAATCAGCCCCAGCATTTT
>17|TRBV7-3|TRBD1|.|TRBJ2-7
CASSLTRRDRPKDEQYF
TGTGCCAGCAGCTTAACGCGGAGGGACAGGCCTAAGGACGAGCAGTACTTC
>16|TRBV7-8|TRBD1|.|TRBJ1-6
CASSLASTGRDSPLHF
TGTGCCAGCAGCTTAGCTTCGACAGGGAGGGATTCACCCCTCCACTTT
>15|TRBV5-5|.|.|TRBJ2-3
CASYQKGGRTDTQYF
TGTGCCAGCTACCAAAAAGGGGGGAGGACAGATACGCAGTATTTT
>14|TRBV6-1|.|.|TRBJ1-2
CASSEAGKAGGYTF
TGTGCCAGCAGTGAAGCGGGGAAGGCTGGAGGCTACACCTTC
>15|TRBV7-9|TRBD1|.|TRBJ2-7
CASSLGQGSSYEQYF
TGTGCCAGCAGCTTAGGACAGGGGAGCTCCTACGAGCAGTACTTC
>14|TRBV19|.|.|TRBJ1-6
CASSKGLGNSPLHF
TGTGCCAGTAGTAAGGGACTGGGTAATTCACCCCTCCACTTT
>15|TRBV7-3|TRBD2|.|TRBJ2-5
CASSLTSGRTETQYF
TGTGCCAGCAGCTTAACTAGCGGGAGGACGGAGACCCAGTACTTC
>13|TRBV5-4|.|.|TRBJ1-1
CASSRDMNTEAFF
TGTGCCAGCAGCCGCGACATGAACACTGAAGCTTTCTTT
>14|TRBV7-9|.|.|TRBJ2-2
CASSPGLFTGELFF
TGTGCCAGCAGCCCAGGACTTTTCACCGGGGAGCTGTTTTTT
>15|TRBV6-5|.|.|TRBJ1-5
CASSFSDSSNQPQHF
TGTGCCAGCAGTTTCTCAGACAGTTCCAATCAGCCCCAGCATTTT
>14|TRBV11-2|.|.|TRBJ1-2
CASSLAFRDYGYTF
TGTGCCAGCAGCTTAGCATTCCGGGACTATGGCTACACCTTC
>15|TRBV2|TRBD1|.|TRBJ1-2
CASSEGYRGNYGYTF
TGTGCCAGCAGTGAGGGGTACAGGGGAAACTATGGCTACACCTTC
>12|TRBV12-3/TRBV12-4|.|.|TRBJ1-2
CASRLGTGGYTF
TGTGCCAGCAGATTGGGGACGGGCGGCTACACCTTC
>15|TRBV3-1/TRBV3-2|TRBD1|.|TRBJ1-2
CASSLGQGAVGGYTF
TGTGCCAGCAGCCTTGGACAGGGGGCGGTCGGTGGCTACACCTTC
>13|TRBV3-1/TRBV3-2|.|.|TRBJ1-5
CASSQQGGWPQHF
TGTGCCAGCAGTCAACAGGGTGGTTGGCCCCAGCATTTT
>12|TRBV10-3|.|.|TRBJ2-7
CAIRTDSYEQYF
TGTGCCATCCGGACCGACTCCTACGAGCAGTACTTC
>13|TRBV29-1|TRBD2|.|TRBJ2-1
CSVIRTSADEQFF
TGCAGCGTTATCAGGACTAGTGCCGATGAGCAGTTCTTC
>12|TRBV12-3/TRBV12-4|.|.|TRBJ2-7
CASSLGNYEQYF
TGTGCCAGCAGCCTCGGGAACTACGAGCAGTACTTC
>18|TRBV7-9|TRBD1|.|TRBJ1-2
CASSLGLRQGRVGYGYTF
TGTGCCAGCAGCTTAGGACTCCGACAGGGTCGGGTCGGCTATGGCTACACCTTC
>13|TRBV3-1/TRBV3-2|.|.|TRBJ2-7
CASSQSFLGEQYF
TGTGCCAGCAGCCAATCCTTCTTGGGCGAGCAGTACTTC
>16|TRBV4-1|.|.|TRBJ2-3
CASRGDGFYSTDTQYF
TGCGCCAGCAGGGGTGATGGATTCTATAGCACAGATACGCAGTATTTT
>14|TRBV14|.|.|TRBJ1-1
CASSQWTRGTEAFF
TGTGCCAGCAGCCAGTGGACCCGAGGCACTGAAGCTTTCTTT
>19|TRBV28|.|once|TRBJ1-5
CASTVGGAQTAYSNQPQHF
TGTGCCAGCACCGTTGGGGGGGCACAGACGGCTTATAGCAATCAGCCCCAGCATTTT
>14|TRBV24-1|.|.|TRBJ2-2
CATGEGGGTGELFF
TGTGCCACCGGAGAGGGGGGCGGGACCGGGGAGCTGTTTTTT
>14|TRBV27|TRBD1|.|TRBJ2-7
CASRGQGSSYEQYF
TGTGCCAGCAGGGGACAGGGTAGCTCCTACGAGCAGTACTTC
>12|TRBV12-3/TRBV12-4|.|.|TRBJ1-1
CASSFYNTEAFF
TGTGCCAGCAGTTTTTACAACACTGAAGCTTTCTTT
>12|TRBV27|.|.|TRBJ1-5
CASRRGDQPQHF
TGTGCCAGCAGGAGGGGGGATCAGCCCCAGCATTTT
>14|TRBV5-1|.|few|TRBJ1-1
CASSLSTGFTEAFF
TGCGCCAGCAGCTTGAGCACCGGGTTCACTGAAGCTTTCTTT
>15|TRBV4-1|TRBD1|.|TRBJ1-1
CASSQGDRGNTEAFF
TGCGCCAGCAGCCAGGGGGACAGGGGAAACACTGAAGCTTTCTTT
>17|TRBV13|TRBD2|.|TRBJ2-3
CASSDTPSGRATDTQYF
TGTGCCAGCAGCGACACTCCTAGCGGGAGGGCCACAGATACGCAGTATTTT
>20|TRBV4-1|TRBD1|many|TRBJ2-6
CASSQVRDRRGHSGANVLTF
TGCGCCAGCAGCCAAGTGAGGGACAGAAGAGGACACTCTGGGGCCAACGTCCTGACTTTC
>16|TRBV5-1|TRBD1|once|TRBJ2-3
CASSQTTGTGADTQYF
TGCGCCAGCAGCCAAACAACCGGGACAGGGGCCGATACGCAGTATTTT
>13|TRBV27|.|.|TRBJ1-5
CASSQRGGEPQHF
TGTGCCAGCAGTCAACGGGGTGGGGAGCCCCAGCATTTT
>16|TRBV10-2|.|.|TRBJ2-2
CASSDSRGTITGELFF
TGCGCCAGCAGTGATTCCCGCGGTACAATCACCGGGGAGCTGTTTTTT
>13|TRBV10-3|.|.|TRBJ1-1
CAISVDWYTEAFF
TGTGCCATCAGTGTGGACTGGTACACTGAAGCTTTCTTT
>15|TRBV7-3|TRBD1|.|TRBJ1-1
CASSLKGGTDHKAFF
TGTGCCAGCAGCTTAAAAGGCGGGACAGATCATAAGGCTTTCTTT